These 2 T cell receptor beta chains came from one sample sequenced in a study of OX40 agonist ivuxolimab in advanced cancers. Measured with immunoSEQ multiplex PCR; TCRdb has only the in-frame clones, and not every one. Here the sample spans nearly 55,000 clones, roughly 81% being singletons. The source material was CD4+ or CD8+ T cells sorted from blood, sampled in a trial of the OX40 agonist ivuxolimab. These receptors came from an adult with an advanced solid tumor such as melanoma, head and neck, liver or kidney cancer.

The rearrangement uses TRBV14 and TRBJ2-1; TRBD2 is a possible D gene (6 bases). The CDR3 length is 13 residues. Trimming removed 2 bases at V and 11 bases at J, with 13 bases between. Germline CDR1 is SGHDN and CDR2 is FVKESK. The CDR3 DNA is TGTGCCAGCAGCCAAATCACGGACTATCAGCAGTTCTTC. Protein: CASSQITDYQQFF.

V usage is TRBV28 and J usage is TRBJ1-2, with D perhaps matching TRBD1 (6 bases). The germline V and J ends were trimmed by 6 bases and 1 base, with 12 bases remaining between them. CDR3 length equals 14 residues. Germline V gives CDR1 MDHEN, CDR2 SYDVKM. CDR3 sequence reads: CASSLQGRNYGYTF. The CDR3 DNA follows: TGTGCCAGCAGCCTACAGGGCCGTAACTATGGCTACACCTTC.